This T cell receptor beta chain was captured by sequencing in a study of cytomegalovirus exposure and HLA in healthy donors. At the level of the study: About 85 million unique TCR sequences came from HLA-typed donors in an early release.

The ends were cut back, 6 bases at V and 6 bases at J, with 8 bases in the middle. Germline loops: CDR1 MDHEN, CDR2 SYDVKM. The CDR3 loop spans 12 amino acids. PCR employed 60 Vbeta and 13 Jbeta primers. Clones were read by immunoSEQ multiplex PCR, and TCRdb kept only the in-frame ones, dropping some. The sample consists of some 140,000 clones, about four fifths of them appearing once. The chain carries TRBV28 and TRBJ2-2, with unresolved D. This clonotype was sampled from a female donor in good health and CMV-seronegative. Sequencing was done on a sample of PBMCs. CDR3 region: CASSTPSGELFF. The CDR3 bases are TGTGCCAGCAGCACACCGTCCGGGGAGCTGTTTTTT.